Each of the 29 T cell receptor beta chains below was sequenced from the same sample in a study of blood T cell repertoires in COVID-19. Generated by immunoSEQ multiplex PCR, the TCRdb table keeps only in-frame clones and is missing some. The sample lists some 190,000 clones; 76% were seen once. The sequencing input was peripheral blood. The receptors were sampled from a woman in her 50s with active or convalescent COVID-19.

The chain links TRBV12-2 to TRBJ1-5; the table's TRBD1 call for D was not verified on the DNA. TRBV12-2 is a pseudogene segment. CDR3 length: 17 residues. The CDR3 region has the DNA TGTGCAAGTCGCTTAGCCCGGACAGTGAATAGCAATCAGCCCCAGCATTTT. Residues: CASRLARTVNSNQPQHF.

The V gene is TRBV5-1, the J gene TRBJ2-1, with no clear D. CDR3 length: 15 amino acids. The germline V and J ends were trimmed by 3 bases and 4 bases, with 14 bases remaining between them. Germline V lookup: CDR1 SGHRS, CDR2 YFSETQ. The CDR3 region is CASSSTPSTYNEQFF. The CDR3 nucleotides are TGCGCCAGCAGCTCGACTCCAAGTACTTACAATGAGCAGTTCTTC.

This chain uses TRBV6-4 with TRBJ2-3, with D tentatively TRBD1 (6 bases). This CDR3 is built from 13 residues. Trimming took 0 bases from V and 6 from J, leaving 7 bases between them. The V gene's germline CDR1 is MRHNA and CDR2 SNTAGT. The CDR3 nucleotides are TGTGCCAGCAGTGACTCCCAGGGGGATACGCAGTATTTT. It encodes CASSDSQGDTQYF.

The chain combines TRBV7-8 with TRBJ2-7; 11 nucleotides match TRBD1. The V gene's germline CDR1 is SGHVS and CDR2 FQNEAQ. The CDR3 covers 13 residues. The ends lost 4 bases at V and 7 bases at J; junction bases unmatched: 3. As DNA, the CDR3 is TGTGCCAGCAGCTCCGGGACAGGGGGAGAGCAGTACTTC. Its protein product is CASSSGTGGEQYF.

J is TRBJ2-5 and V is TRBV18, with 13 bases matching TRBD2. The CDR3 consists of 16 residues. From germline, CDR1 is KGHSH and CDR2 LQKENI. Trimming cost V 3 bases and J 2 bases; bases outside gene matches: 3. The CDR3 loop reads CASSPTSGRDQETQYF. The CDR3 region has the DNA TGTGCCAGCTCACCCACTAGCGGGAGGGATCAAGAGACCCAGTACTTC. The complete variable domain, with remaining parts taken from reference TRBV18 and TRBJ2-5, reads NAGVMQNPRHLVRRRGQEARLRCSPMKGHSHVYWYRQLPEEGLKFMVYLQKENIIDESGMPKERFSAEFPKEGPSILRIQQVVRGDSAAYFCASSPTSGRDQETQYFGPGTRLLVL.

The J gene is TRBJ2-3, the V gene TRBV24-1, with TRBD2 matching 8 bases. The V and J ends lost 10 bases and 0 bases, in that order; junction bases with no gene match: 14. CDR3 length equals 17 residues. The germline V gene has CDR1 KGHDR and CDR2 SFDVKD. The CDR3: CATRGGSALGSTDTQYF. In DNA, the CDR3 is TGTGCCACTCGGGGGGGGAGCGCCCTAGGGAGCACAGATACGCAGTATTTT.

The chain joins TRBV11-2 to TRBJ1-2, with 11 nucleotides matching TRBD1. V was clipped by 4 bases and J by 5 bases; unmatched bases: 12. Germline lookup yields CDR1 SGHAT and CDR2 FQNNGV. The CDR3 spans 17 residues. CDR3 DNA: TGTGCCAGCAGCTCACCCCGGCGAGGACAGGGGGCTTATGGCTACACCTTC. This codes for CASSSPRRGQGAYGYTF.

The J gene is TRBJ2-7, the V gene TRBV4-2, with D possibly TRBD2 on 6 matching bases. V lost 0 bases to trimming and J lost 6 bases, with 21 bases between them. The length of the CDR3 is 17 residues. In germline, CDR1 is LGHNA, CDR2 YNFKEQ. In DNA, the CDR3 is TGTGCCAGCAGCCAAGACAACGTAGCGGCCGAGGATCGCGAGCAGTACTTC. Translated, it gives CASSQDNVAAEDREQYF.

The chain joins TRBV19 to TRBJ2-1; D call uncertain. Germline V gives CDR1 LNHDA, CDR2 SQIVND (reference sequence). Trimming pared 5 bases from V and 0 bases from J, leaving 11 bases between. This CDR3 contains 15 residues. CDR3 in DNA: TGTGCCAGTAGTCGCATACGTAGCTCCTACAATGAGCAGTTCTTC. It is translated as CASSRIRSSYNEQFF.

The chain has TRBV5-4 and TRBJ2-2, with 7 bases aligning to TRBD1. V lost 4 bases, J lost 2 bases, and 5 bases stayed unmatched. The CDR3 has 15 residues. From germline, CDR1 is SGHNT and CDR2 YYREEE (reference sequence). As DNA, the CDR3 is TGTGCCAGCAGCCGACAGGGAACTAACACCGGGGAGCTGTTTTTT. As protein: CASSRQGTNTGELFF.

The gene calls are TRBV6-5 and TRBJ1-5; D is possibly TRBD1 (6 bases). V lost 7 bases and J 1 base, leaving 14 bases between the germline ends. Germline V lookup: CDR1 MNHEY, CDR2 SVGAGI. This CDR3 has 15 amino acids. The CDR3 DNA reads as TGTGCCAGCATTGCTACAGGGAAGAGCAATCAGCCCCAGCATTTT. Amino acid sequence: CASIATGKSNQPQHF.

The genes are TRBV5-6 and TRBJ1-4, with D perhaps TRBD1 (5 bases). V dropped 4 bases and J dropped 2 bases, with 9 bases sitting between them. CDR1 SGHDT and CDR2 YYEEEE come from the germline V gene. The CDR3 runs 14 residues. The CDR3: CASSVRQTNEKLFF. CDR3 in DNA: TGTGCCAGCAGCGTTAGACAGACTAATGAAAAACTGTTTTTT.

V is TRBV5-1 and J is TRBJ2-7; 7 bases agree with TRBD1. Germline V CDR1 and CDR2: SGHRS, YFSETQ. CDR3 length: 13 residues. V trimming: 1 base; J trimming: 3 bases; junction bases outside the gene matches: 1. The CDR3 DNA follows: TGCGCCAGCAGCTTGTCAGGGGGCTACGAGCAGTACTTC. It codes for CASSLSGGYEQYF.

The CDR3 spells CSARKGDKAFF. The DNA of the CDR3 is TGCAGTGCTAGGAAGGGGGATAAAGCTTTCTTT. V usage is TRBV20-1 and J usage is TRBJ1-1; a weak D match, TRBD1 (6 bases). This CDR3 has 11 amino acids. Germline CDR1 reads DFQATT; CDR2 reads SNEGSKA (reference sequence). The V end lost 3 bases, the J end lost 9 bases, and 11 bases lay between the germline ends.

The rearrangement joins TRBV7-6 to TRBJ1-5, with 10 bases matching TRBD1. The length of the CDR3 is 15 residues. The junction had 8 bases not matched to a gene; V was cut back by 5 bases and J by 7 bases. Germline assignment: CDR1 SGHVS and CDR2 FNYEAQ. CDR3 nucleotides: TGTGCCAGCAGCCGGGACAGGGGTTCAAAACAGCCCCAGCATTTT. Its protein is CASSRDRGSKQPQHF.

The chain joins TRBV9 to TRBJ1-6, with D maybe TRBD1 (5 bases). The CDR3 has 15 residues. The V and J ends lost 5 bases and 7 bases respectively, with 16 bases between them. CDR1 and CDR2 (germline): SGDLS, YYNGEE. As DNA, the CDR3 is TGTGCCAGCAGAAGAGAGCTTGGGGGGAATTCACCCCTCCACTTT. It yields the protein CASRRELGGNSPLHF.

The chain couples TRBV11-3 to TRBJ2-2, with 12 bases lining up with TRBD1. Germline CDR1 SGHNT, CDR2 YENEEA. The CDR3 length is 15 residues. Trimming removed 5 bases from V and 7 bases from J; junction bases left unmatched: 5. The DNA of the CDR3 is TGTGCCAGCAGCAGGGGACAGGGGGCCGGCGGGGAGCTGTTTTTT. Protein sequence: CASSRGQGAGGELFF.

The V gene is TRBV6-5, the J gene TRBJ2-7, with 11 bases matching TRBD2. CDR1 is MNHEY and CDR2 is SVGAGI in the germline V gene. V lost 7 bases, J lost 2 bases, and 7 bases stayed unmatched. The CDR3 extends over 15 amino acids. CDR3 nucleotide sequence: TGTGCCAGCAAAACCCTAGCGGGGGGAACCTACGAGCAGTACTTC. Its protein is CASKTLAGGTYEQYF.

This sequence joins TRBV15 and TRBJ2-7; perhaps TRBD1 as D (7 bases). The CDR3 is 14 amino acids. Germline V gene data show CDR1 as LNHNV and CDR2 as YYDKDF (reference sequence). V lost 1 base and J lost 9, with 16 bases in between. The CDR3 region has the DNA TGTGCCACCAGCAGAGGGCAGGGGGGAAACGGGCAGTACTTC. Its translation: CATSRGQGGNGQYF.

The chain joins TRBV6-5 to TRBJ1-4, with 9 bases fitting TRBD1. V shed 7 bases, J shed 7 bases, and the junction held 7 bases outside the gene matches. The CDR3 is made up of 14 amino acids. Germline loops: CDR1 MNHEY, CDR2 SVGAGI. The CDR3 region is CASIGDRAGEKLFF. In DNA, the CDR3 is TGTGCCAGCATCGGGGACAGGGCGGGTGAAAAACTGTTTTTT.

The chain couples TRBV7-2 to TRBJ2-5, with D tentatively TRBD2 (5 bases). The germline gives CDR1 SGHTA, CDR2 FQGNSA. The V gene lost 2 bases and the J gene lost 0 bases, with 7 bases spanning the gap. The CDR3 is 14 amino acids. The CDR3 nucleotides read TGTGCCAGCAGCTTACAGCGGAACCAAGAGACCCAGTACTTC. This codes for CASSLQRNQETQYF.

The chain is built from TRBV5-4 and TRBJ1-1, with TRBD1 matching 10 bases. Germline assignment: CDR1 SGHNT and CDR2 YYREEE (reference sequence). The CDR3 extends over 16 amino acids. The junction had 13 bases not matched to a gene; V was cut back by 4 bases and J by 7 bases. The CDR3 bases are TGTGCCAGCAGCCCAGACTTTCCGGGACAGGGGTTTGAAGCTTTCTTT. Its protein is CASSPDFPGQGFEAFF.

A few counts support this clone. This rearrangement joins TRBV15 to TRBJ2-1; TRBD2 aligns across 13 bases. The CDR3 covers 16 residues. Germline CDR1 LNHNV, CDR2 YYDKDF (reference sequence). J lost 15 bases, V lost 2 bases, and 13 bases had no gene match. The CDR3 region has the DNA TGTGCCACCAGCAGACCCGGGACTAGCGGGGTCCAACAGTGGTTCTTC. Protein sequence: CATSRPGTSGVQQWFF.

The count of this clone is one. The genes are TRBV6-2 or TRBV6-3 and TRBJ2-2, with a possible D match to TRBD2 (5 bases). Trimming removed 0 bases at V and 5 bases at J, with 10 bases between. The CDR3 length is 15 residues. The germline CDR1 and CDR2 sequences are MNHEY and SVGEGT. Here the CDR3 DNA reads TGTGCCAGCAGTTACTCGGTTCGGACTACCGGGGAGCTGTTTTTT. Translated, it gives CASSYSVRTTGELFF.

This clone was picked up one time. The rearrangement joins TRBV12-3 or TRBV12-4 to TRBJ1-5; weak D call: TRBD1 (6 bases). This CDR3 region has 13 residues. Trimming stripped 6 bases from V and 9 bases from J, with 15 bases between. The CDR3 protein is CASRSGVGRPQHF. The CDR3 DNA reads TGTGCCAGCAGATCAGGGGTAGGTAGGCCCCAGCATTTT.

The chain recombines TRBV10-3 with TRBJ1-4; 8 bases map to TRBD1. The germline V gene encodes CDR1 ENHRY and CDR2 SYGVKD. J lost 7 bases, V lost 0 bases, and 10 bases had no gene match. This CDR3 spans 17 amino acids. CDR3 nucleotides: TGTGCCATCAGTGAGTCTTGGGCAGGGGGCTCAGGTGAAAAACTGTTTTTT. Encoded protein: CAISESWAGGSGEKLFF.

The chain links TRBV7-2 to TRBJ2-3; TRBD2 might be the D (5 bases). Trimming cost V 1 base and J 2 bases, with 13 bases left between them. Germline lookup yields CDR1 SGHTA and CDR2 FQGNSA. CDR3 length: 16 residues. CDR3 DNA sequence: TGTGCCAGCAGCTTAGGGCGGGTATCCACCACAGATACGCAGTATTTT. Translated, it gives CASSLGRVSTTDTQYF.

V is TRBV7-2 and J is TRBJ1-6; TRBD1 agrees at 8 bases. J was trimmed by 9 bases and V by 3 bases; bases with no gene match: 1. The CDR3 spans 13 residues. CDR1 and CDR2 (germline): SGHTA, FQGNSA. CDR3 residues: CASSFGQGSPLHF. CDR3 bases: TGTGCCAGCAGCTTTGGACAGGGTTCACCCCTCCACTTT. Supplemented by reference TRBV7-2 and TRBJ1-6, the full variable domain reads GAGVSQSPSNKVTEKGKDVELRCDPISGHTALYWYRQSLGQGLEFLIYFQGNSAPDKSGLPSDRFSAERTGGSVSTLTIQRTQQEDSAVYLCASSFGQGSPLHFGNGTRLTVT.

J is TRBJ2-1 and V is TRBV9, with 11 positions matching TRBD2. The trim removed 0 bases at V and 6 bases at J, leaving 2 bases unmatched. Germline CDR1 reads SGDLS; CDR2 reads YYNGEE. The CDR3 has 15 residues. CDR3 sequence (DNA): TGTGCCAGCAGCGTAGACCTAGCGGGGGGCAATGAGCAGTTCTTC. Its translation is CASSVDLAGGNEQFF.